These 4 T cell receptor beta chains came from one sample sequenced in a study of T cell clones after liver transplantation. Data came from immunoSEQ multiplex PCR; TCRdb stores just in-frame clones and leaves some out. The sample records tens of thousands of clones, around four fifths being singletons. The material was CD4+ T cells from blood, obtained 45 to 46 months after liver transplant. These receptors came from a human patient who received a liver transplant. Some T cells may be the graft donor's.

The chain is built from TRBV2 and TRBJ1-1, with D possibly matching TRBD1 (5 bases). The CDR3 consists of 15 residues. With 6 bases removed from V and 1 base from J, the gap between germline ends came to 15 bases. Germline V CDR1 and CDR2: SNHLY, FYNNEI. For the CDR3, the DNA is TGTGCCAGCAGCGGAAGACATGGGGGGAACACTGAAGCTTTCTTT. The encoded protein is CASSGRHGGNTEAFF.

The CDR3 reads CASSLGAIGTDTQYF. Here the CDR3 DNA reads TGTGCCAGCAGCTTAGGGGCGATTGGCACAGATACGCAGTATTTT. The chain is built from TRBV7-9 and TRBJ2-3; D gene unclear. There are 15 residues in the CDR3. In germline, CDR1 is SEHNR, CDR2 FQNEAQ (reference sequence). Trimming took 1 base from V and 1 from J, leaving 9 bases between them.

The chain employs TRBV28 and TRBJ2-7; D may be TRBD2 (6 bases). The CDR3 is 14 residues long. With 7 bases removed from V and 1 base from J, the gap between germline ends came to 14 bases. Germline values: CDR1 MDHEN, CDR2 SYDVKM. The CDR3 DNA follows: TGTGCCAGCACGACCGGGCGGGGTTCCTACGAGCAGTACTTC. This sequence encodes CASTTGRGSYEQYF.

The V call is TRBV11-2, the J call TRBJ2-7, with D possibly being TRBD1 or TRBD2 (7 bases each). Per the germline V gene, CDR1 is SGHAT and CDR2 is FQNNGV. The CDR3 contains 15 residues. V was shortened by 4 bases and J by 3 bases, with 16 bases between the two germline ends. The CDR3 sequence: CASSSGGTVIYEQYF. Here the CDR3 DNA reads TGTGCCAGCAGCTCCGGGGGGACAGTGATCTACGAGCAGTACTTC.